The T cell receptor beta chain described here comes from a study of CD8 T cells in ankylosing spondylitis. A quantitative 5'-RACE method, one with molecular barcodes, was used to make TCR beta libraries. TCRdb redid the calling of the 5' RACE reads with MiXCR, one entry per CDR3 protein. The data show approximately 540,000 distinct CDR3 sequences, about 12% seen once. V dropped 2 bases and J dropped 1; count of bases not matched to a gene: 22. Germline CDR1 is WNHNN and CDR2 is SYGVQD (reference sequence). The CDR3 is made up of 22 amino acids. This clonotype has only a few counts. Its target is unknown. General observations from the study: What seemed typical of ankylosing spondylitis blood was a TCR beta motif built from several highly homologous variants. Matched ankylosing spondylitis synovial fluid reportedly showed significant enrichment of disease-linked clones.

Material for sequencing was blood, either unsorted or a sorted T cell fraction (not recorded which). This TCR came from a male donor with ankylosing spondylitis. The rearrangement joins TRBV10-1 to TRBJ2-1, with 8 bases identical to TRBD2. The CDR3 reads CASSETGTRRTNRGGSYNEQFF. CDR3 bases: TGCGCCAGCAGTGAGACCGGGACCCGGCGGACCAATCGGGGGGGTTCCTACAATGAGCAGTTCTTC.